The clone carrying this TCR beta chain is a singleton in its sample. Its antigen is unidentified. This sample stems from a study of graft-versus-host responses after intestinal transplantation. Study as a whole: Recipients underwent multivisceral, liver-intestinal, or isolated intestinal transplants. Tacrolimus and steroids were given for around 3 years to all recipients after anti-thymocyte globulin induction.

Trimming pared 5 bases from V and 4 bases from J, leaving 12 bases between. Germline V lookup: CDR1 SGHTA, CDR2 FQGNSA. The CDR3 extends over 15 amino acids. Generated by immunoSEQ multiplex PCR, the TCRdb table keeps only in-frame clones and is missing some. The sample lists some 120,000 clones; around nine tenths were seen once. Regarding the study as a whole: Association was observed between peak circulating GvH clone levels and early post-transplant HvG declines. Allograft graft-versus-host to host-versus-graft clonal ratios ran high in patients with graft-donor T cell macrochimerism.

Sequencing used unstimulated CD4+ T cells sorted from spleen or lymph node cells, obtained before transplant. This sequence joins TRBV7-2 and TRBJ2-6; weak D call: TRBD2 (5 bases). The source is a human donor who was the organ donor for an intestinal transplant. In nucleotides, the CDR3 is TGTGCCAGCAGCCCGGAGGTCGCAGGGGCCAACGTCCTGACTTTC. Translation gives CASSPEVAGANVLTF.